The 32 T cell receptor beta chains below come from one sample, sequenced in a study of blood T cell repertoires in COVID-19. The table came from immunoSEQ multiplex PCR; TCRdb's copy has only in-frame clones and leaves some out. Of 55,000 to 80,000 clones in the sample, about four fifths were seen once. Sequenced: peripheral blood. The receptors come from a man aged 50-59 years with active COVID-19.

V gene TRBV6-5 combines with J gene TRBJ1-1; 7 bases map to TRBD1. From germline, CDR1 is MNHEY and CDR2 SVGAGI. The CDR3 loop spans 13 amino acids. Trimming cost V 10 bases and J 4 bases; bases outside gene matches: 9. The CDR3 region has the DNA TGTGCCACAATACCAGGGGGGCTCACTGAAGCTTTCTTT. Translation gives CATIPGGLTEAFF.

CDR3 region: CASTRHGTPNYGYTF. The CDR3 nucleotides are TGTGCCAGTACCAGACACGGAACACCTAACTATGGCTACACCTTC. V gene TRBV19 combines with J gene TRBJ1-2; no firm D call. Trimming shortened V by 7 bases and J by 0 bases, and 15 bases separated the two germline ends. Germline CDR1 reads LNHDA; CDR2 reads SQIVND (reference sequence). This CDR3 spans 15 amino acids. Using reference TRBV19 and TRBJ1-2 for the parts outside the CDR3, the full variable domain is DGGITQSPKYLFRKEGQNVTLSCEQNLNHDAMYWYRQDPGQGLRLIYYSQIVNDFQKGDIAEGYSVSREKKESFPLTVTSAQKNPTAFYLCASTRHGTPNYGYTFGSGTRLTVV.

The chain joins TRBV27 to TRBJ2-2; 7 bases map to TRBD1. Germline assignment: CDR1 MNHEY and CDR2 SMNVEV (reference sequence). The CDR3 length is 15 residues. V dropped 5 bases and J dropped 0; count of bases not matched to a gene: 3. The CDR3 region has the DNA TGTGCCAGCAGTAGGACAGGCGCGAACACCGGGGAGCTGTTTTTT. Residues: CASSRTGANTGELFF.

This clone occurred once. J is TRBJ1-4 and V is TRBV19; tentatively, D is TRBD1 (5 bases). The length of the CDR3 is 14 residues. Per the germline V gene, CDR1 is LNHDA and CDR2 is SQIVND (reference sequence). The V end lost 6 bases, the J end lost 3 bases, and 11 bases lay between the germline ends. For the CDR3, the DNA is TGTGCCAGTAGAGACAGCCCGTCTAATGAAAAACTGTTTTTT. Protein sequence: CASRDSPSNEKLFF.

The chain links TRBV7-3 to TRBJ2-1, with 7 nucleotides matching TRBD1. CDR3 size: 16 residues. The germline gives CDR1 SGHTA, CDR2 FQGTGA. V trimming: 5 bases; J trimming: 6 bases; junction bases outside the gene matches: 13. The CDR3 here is CASSPETGTVGNEQFF. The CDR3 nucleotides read TGTGCCAGCAGCCCCGAGACCGGGACAGTCGGCAATGAGCAGTTCTTC.

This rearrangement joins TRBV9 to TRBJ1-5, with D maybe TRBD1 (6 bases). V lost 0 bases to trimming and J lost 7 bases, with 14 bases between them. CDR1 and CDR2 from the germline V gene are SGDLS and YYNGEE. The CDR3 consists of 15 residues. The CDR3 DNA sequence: TGTGCCAGCAGCGTAGAGGCAGGGGAAGGACAGCCCCAGCATTTT. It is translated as CASSVEAGEGQPQHF.

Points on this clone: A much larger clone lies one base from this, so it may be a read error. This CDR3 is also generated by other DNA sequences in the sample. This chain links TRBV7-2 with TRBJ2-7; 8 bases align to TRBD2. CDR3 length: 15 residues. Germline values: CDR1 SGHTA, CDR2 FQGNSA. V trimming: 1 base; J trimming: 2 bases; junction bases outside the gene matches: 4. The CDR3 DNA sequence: TGTGCCAGCAGCTTAGACGGGACTAGAACCTACGAGCAGTACTTC. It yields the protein CASSLDGTRTYEQYF. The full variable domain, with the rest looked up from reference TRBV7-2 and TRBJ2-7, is GAGVSQSPSNKVTEKGKDVELRCDPISGHTALYWYRQSLGQGLEFLIYFQGNSAPDKSGLPSDRFSAERTGGSVSTLTIQRTQQEDSAVYLCASSLDGTRTYEQYFGPGTRLTVT.

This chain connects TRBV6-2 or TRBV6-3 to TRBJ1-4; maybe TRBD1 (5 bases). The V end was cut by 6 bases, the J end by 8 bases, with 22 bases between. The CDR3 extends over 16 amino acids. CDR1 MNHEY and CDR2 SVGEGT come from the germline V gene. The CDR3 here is CASSFNLGLGYEKLFF. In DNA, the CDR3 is TGTGCCAGCAGCTTTAATTTGGGACTGGGGTACGAAAAACTGTTTTTT.

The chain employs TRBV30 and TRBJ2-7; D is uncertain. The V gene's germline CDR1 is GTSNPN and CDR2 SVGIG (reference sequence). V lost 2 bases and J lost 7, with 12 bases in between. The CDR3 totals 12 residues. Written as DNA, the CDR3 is TGTGCCTGGAGTAGGCAGGCTGTGGAGCAGTACTTC. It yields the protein CAWSRQAVEQYF.

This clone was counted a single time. The CDR3 region is CASSNTGDNYGYTF. CDR3 in DNA: TGTGCCAGTAGTAATACAGGGGATAACTATGGCTACACCTTC. The V and J genes are TRBV19 and TRBJ1-2, with 7 nucleotides matching TRBD1. With V trimmed by 4 bases and J by 1 base, 3 bases remained unmatched. Germline CDR1 reads LNHDA; CDR2 reads SQIVND (reference sequence). The CDR3 consists of 14 residues.

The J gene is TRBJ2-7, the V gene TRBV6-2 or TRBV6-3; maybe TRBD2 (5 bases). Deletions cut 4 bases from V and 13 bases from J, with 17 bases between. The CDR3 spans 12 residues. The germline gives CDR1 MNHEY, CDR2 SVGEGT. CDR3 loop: CASSLFPGLAYF. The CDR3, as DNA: TGTGCCAGCAGTTTATTTCCCGGACTCGCTTACTTC.

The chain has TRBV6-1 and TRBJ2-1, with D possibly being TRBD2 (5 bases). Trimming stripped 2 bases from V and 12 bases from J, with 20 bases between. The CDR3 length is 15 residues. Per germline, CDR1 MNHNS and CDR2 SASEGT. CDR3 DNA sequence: TGTGCCAGCAGTGAAATCCAAGCCGGAGCGGTCGGGCAGTTCTTC. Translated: CASSEIQAGAVGQFF.

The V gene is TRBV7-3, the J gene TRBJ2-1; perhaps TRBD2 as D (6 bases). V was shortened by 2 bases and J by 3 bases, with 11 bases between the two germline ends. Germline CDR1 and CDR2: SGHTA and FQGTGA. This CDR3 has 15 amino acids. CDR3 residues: CASSLAGGNYNEQFF. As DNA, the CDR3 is TGTGCCAGCAGCTTAGCGGGCGGGAACTACAATGAGCAGTTCTTC.

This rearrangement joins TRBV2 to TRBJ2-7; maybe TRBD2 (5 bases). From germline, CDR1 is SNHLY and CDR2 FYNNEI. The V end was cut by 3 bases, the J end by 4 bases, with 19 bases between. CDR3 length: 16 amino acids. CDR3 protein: CASSDLGSGDGYEQYF. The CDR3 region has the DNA TGTGCCAGCAGTGACCTGGGGAGCGGAGATGGTTACGAGCAGTACTTC.

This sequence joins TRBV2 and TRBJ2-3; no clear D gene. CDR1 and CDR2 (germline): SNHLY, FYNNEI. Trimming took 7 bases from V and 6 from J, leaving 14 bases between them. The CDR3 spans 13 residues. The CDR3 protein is CASTQRDGDTQYF. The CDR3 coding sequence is TGTGCCAGCACCCAGCGAGACGGGGATACGCAGTATTTT.

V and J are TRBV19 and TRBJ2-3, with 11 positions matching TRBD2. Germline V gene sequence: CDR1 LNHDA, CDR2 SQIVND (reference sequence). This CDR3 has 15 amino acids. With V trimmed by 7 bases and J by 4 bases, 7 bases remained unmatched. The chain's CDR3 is CASNLAGGGADTQYF. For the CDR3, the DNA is TGTGCCAGTAATCTAGCGGGAGGAGGGGCAGATACGCAGTATTTT.

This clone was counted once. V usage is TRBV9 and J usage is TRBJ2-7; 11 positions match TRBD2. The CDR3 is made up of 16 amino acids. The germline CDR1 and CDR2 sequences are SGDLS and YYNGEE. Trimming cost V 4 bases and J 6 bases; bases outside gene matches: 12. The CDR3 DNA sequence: TGTGCCAGCAGCTCCCGAGGCGATAGCGGGGGGGCCGAGCAGTACTTC. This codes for CASSSRGDSGGAEQYF.

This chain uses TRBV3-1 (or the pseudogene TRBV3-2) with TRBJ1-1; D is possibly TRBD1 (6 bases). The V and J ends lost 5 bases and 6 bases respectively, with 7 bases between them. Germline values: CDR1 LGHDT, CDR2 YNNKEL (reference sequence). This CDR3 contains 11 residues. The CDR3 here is CASSNRAEAFF. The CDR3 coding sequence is TGTGCCAGCAGCAACAGGGCTGAAGCTTTCTTT.

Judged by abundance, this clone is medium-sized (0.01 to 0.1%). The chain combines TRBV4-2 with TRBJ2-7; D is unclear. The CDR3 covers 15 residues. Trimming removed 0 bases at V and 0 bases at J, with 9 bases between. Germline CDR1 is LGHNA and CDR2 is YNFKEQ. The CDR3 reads CASSQETDSSYEQYF. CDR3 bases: TGTGCCAGCAGCCAAGAAACTGATAGCTCCTACGAGCAGTACTTC.

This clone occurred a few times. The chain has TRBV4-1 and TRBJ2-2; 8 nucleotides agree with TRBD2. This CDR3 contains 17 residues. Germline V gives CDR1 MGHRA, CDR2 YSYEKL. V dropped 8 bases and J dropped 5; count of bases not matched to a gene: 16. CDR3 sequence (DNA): TGCGCCAGCTCCCCAAACGGAGCGGGAGCAGAAACCGGGGAGCTGTTTTTT. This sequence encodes CASSPNGAGAETGELFF.

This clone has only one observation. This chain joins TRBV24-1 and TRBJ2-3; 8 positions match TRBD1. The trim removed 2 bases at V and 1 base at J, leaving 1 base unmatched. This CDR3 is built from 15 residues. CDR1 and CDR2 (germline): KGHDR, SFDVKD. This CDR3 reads CATSDSRGRTDTQYF. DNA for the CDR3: TGTGCCACCAGTGATTCCAGGGGGCGCACAGATACGCAGTATTTT.

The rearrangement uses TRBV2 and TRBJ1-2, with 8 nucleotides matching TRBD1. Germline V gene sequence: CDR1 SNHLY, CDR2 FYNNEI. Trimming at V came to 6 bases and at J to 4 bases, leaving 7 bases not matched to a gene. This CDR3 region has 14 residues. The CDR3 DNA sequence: TGTGCCAGCAGGGACAGGGCTTTTTCCTATGGCTACACCTTC. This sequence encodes CASRDRAFSYGYTF.

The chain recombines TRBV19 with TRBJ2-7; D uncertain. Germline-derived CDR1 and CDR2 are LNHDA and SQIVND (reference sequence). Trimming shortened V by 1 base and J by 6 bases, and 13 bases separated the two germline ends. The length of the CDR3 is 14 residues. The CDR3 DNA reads TGTGCCAGTAGTATAGTTCCGAGGCACCCCGAGCAGTACTTC. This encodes CASSIVPRHPEQYF.

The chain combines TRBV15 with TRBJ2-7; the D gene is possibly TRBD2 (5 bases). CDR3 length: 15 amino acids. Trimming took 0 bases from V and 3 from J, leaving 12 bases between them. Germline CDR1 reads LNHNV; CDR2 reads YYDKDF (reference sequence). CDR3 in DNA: TGTGCCACCAGCAGAGATCGAGGGTCTGGCTACGAGCAGTACTTC. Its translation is CATSRDRGSGYEQYF.

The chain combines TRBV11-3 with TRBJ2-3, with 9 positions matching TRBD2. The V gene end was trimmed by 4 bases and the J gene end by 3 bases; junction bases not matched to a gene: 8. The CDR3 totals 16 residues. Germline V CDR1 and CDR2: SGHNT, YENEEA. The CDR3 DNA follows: TGTGCCAGCAGCTCCAAGCGGGGGGCTATTACAGATACGCAGTATTTT. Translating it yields CASSSKRGAITDTQYF.

The CDR3 sequence is CASRVGGGTEAFF. As DNA, the CDR3 is TGCGCCAGCAGGGTGGGTGGCGGTACTGAAGCTTTCTTT. The V call is TRBV10-2, the J call TRBJ1-1; no clear D. Germline lookup yields CDR1 WSHSY and CDR2 SAAADI. The V end was cut by 6 bases, the J end by 5 bases, with 13 bases between. This CDR3 comprises 13 residues.

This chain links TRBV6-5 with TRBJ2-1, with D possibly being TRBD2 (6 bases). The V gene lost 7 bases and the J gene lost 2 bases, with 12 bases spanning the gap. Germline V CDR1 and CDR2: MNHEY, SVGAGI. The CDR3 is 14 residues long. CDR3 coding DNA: TGTGCCAGCACCCCTGGGGGGACCTACAATGAGCAGTTCTTC. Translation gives CASTPGGTYNEQFF.

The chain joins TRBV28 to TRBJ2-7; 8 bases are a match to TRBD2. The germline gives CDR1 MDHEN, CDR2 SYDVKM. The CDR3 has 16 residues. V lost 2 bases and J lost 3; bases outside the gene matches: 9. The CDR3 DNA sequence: TGTGCCAGCAGTTTAGGTCCCGGACTAGCAGACTACGAGCAGTACTTC. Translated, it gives CASSLGPGLADYEQYF.

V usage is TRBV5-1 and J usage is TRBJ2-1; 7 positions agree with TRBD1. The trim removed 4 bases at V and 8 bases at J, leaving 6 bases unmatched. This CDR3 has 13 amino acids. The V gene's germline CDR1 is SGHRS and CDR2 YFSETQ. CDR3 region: CASSAIGGHEQFF. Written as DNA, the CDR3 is TGCGCCAGCAGCGCGATAGGGGGCCATGAGCAGTTCTTC.

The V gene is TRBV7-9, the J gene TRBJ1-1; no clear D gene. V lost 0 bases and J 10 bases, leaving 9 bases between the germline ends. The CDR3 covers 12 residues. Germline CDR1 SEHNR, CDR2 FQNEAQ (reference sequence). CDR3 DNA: TGTGCCAGCAGCTTAGCGGAGGCCACAGCTTTCTTT. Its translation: CASSLAEATAFF.

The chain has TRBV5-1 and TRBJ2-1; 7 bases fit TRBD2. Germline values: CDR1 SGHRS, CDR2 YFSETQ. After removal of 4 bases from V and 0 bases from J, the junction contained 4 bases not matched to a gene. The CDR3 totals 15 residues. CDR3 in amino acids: CASSPREVSYNEQFF. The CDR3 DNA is TGCGCCAGCAGCCCCCGGGAGGTCTCCTACAATGAGCAGTTCTTC.

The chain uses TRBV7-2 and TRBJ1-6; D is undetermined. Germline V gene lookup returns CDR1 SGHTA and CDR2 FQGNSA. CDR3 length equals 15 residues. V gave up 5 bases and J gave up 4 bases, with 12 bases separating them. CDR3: CASSPTDTYNSPLHF. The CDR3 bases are TGTGCCAGCAGCCCGACCGACACTTATAATTCACCCCTCCACTTT.